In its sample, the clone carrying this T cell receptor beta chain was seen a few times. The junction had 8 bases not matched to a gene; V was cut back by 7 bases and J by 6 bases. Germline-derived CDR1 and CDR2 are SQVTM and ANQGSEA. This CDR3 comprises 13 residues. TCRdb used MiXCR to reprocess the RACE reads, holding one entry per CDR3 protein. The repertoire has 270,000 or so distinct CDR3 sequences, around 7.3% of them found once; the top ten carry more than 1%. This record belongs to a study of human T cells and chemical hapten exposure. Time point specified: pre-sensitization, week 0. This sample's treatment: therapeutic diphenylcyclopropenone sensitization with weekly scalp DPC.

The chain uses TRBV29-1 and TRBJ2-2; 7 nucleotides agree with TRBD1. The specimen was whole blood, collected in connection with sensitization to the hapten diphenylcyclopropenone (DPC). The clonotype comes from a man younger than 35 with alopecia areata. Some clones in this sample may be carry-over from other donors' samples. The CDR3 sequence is CSGNRGRAGELFF. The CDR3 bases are TGCAGCGGCAACAGGGGAAGGGCCGGGGAGCTGTTTTTT.